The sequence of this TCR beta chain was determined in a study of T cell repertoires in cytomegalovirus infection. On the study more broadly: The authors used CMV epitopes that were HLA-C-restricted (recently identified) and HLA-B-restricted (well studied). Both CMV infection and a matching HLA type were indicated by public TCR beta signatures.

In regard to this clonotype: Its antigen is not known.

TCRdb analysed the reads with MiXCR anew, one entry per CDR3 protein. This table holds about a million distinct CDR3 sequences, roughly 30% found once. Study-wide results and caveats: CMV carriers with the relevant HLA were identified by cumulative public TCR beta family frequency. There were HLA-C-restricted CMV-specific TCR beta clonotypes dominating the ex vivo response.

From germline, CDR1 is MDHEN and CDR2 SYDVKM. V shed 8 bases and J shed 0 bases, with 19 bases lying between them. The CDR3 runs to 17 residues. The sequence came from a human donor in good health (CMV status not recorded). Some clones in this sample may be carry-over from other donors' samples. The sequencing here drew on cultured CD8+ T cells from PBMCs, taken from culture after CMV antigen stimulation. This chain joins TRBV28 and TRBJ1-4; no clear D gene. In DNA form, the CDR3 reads TGTGCCAGCCAATCGATGGATATGGCTGCAACTAATGAAAAACTGTTTTTT. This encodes CASQSMDMAATNEKLFF.